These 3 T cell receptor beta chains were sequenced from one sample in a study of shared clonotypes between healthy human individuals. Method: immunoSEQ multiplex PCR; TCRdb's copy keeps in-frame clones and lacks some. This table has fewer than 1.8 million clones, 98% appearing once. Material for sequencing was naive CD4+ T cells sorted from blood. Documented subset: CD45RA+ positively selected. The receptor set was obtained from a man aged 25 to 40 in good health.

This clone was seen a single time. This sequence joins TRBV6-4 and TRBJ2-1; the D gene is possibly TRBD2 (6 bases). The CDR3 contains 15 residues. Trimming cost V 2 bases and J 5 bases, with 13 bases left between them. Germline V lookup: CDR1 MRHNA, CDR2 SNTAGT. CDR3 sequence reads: CASSDLPTRNNEQFF. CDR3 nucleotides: TGTGCCAGCAGTGACCTACCGACTAGGAACAATGAGCAGTTCTTC.

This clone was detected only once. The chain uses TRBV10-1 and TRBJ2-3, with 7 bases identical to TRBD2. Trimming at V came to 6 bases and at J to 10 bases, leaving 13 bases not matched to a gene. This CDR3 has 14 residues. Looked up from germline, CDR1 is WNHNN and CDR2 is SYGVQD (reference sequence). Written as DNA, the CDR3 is TGCGCCAGCAGCGGGGGGACCAGGGTGTCGCCGCAGTATTTT. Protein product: CASSGGTRVSPQYF.

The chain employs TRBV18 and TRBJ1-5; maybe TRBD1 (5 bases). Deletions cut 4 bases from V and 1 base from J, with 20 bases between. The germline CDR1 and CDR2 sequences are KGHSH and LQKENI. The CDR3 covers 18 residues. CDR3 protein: CASSLTVQNDLSNQPQHF. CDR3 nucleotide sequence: TGTGCCAGCTCACTGACAGTACAAAATGACCTAAGCAATCAGCCCCAGCATTTT.